These 22 T cell receptor beta chains were all obtained from the same sample, sequenced in a study of cytomegalovirus exposure and HLA in healthy donors. Use of 60 Vbeta and 13 Jbeta primers characterized the PCR. Produced via immunoSEQ multiplex PCR; TCRdb's table is partial and in-frame only. The repertoire consists of under 80,000 clones, with 65% to 75% occurring once and the leading ten covering roughly 5%. What was sequenced was PBMCs. Receptor source: a woman aged 25 to 39 in good health and CMV-seronegative.

This clone has a single count. The chain links TRBV7-8 to TRBJ2-2; TRBD1 agrees at 9 bases. Germline V gene sequence: CDR1 SGHVS, CDR2 FQNEAQ. The CDR3 extends over 17 amino acids. The trim removed 4 bases at V and 3 bases at J, leaving 9 bases unmatched. CDR3 residues: CASSSTGGSGYTGELFF. CDR3 DNA: TGTGCCAGCAGCTCAACAGGGGGCTCGGGGTACACCGGGGAGCTGTTTTTT.

The rearrangement joins TRBV2 to TRBJ2-1; 7 nucleotides align to TRBD2. V trimming: 5 bases; J trimming: 5 bases; junction bases outside the gene matches: 9. The germline gives CDR1 SNHLY, CDR2 FYNNEI. The CDR3 spans 15 residues. The CDR3 loop is CASSWGGGPNNEQFF. CDR3 coding DNA: TGTGCCAGCAGTTGGGGGGGAGGGCCGAACAATGAGCAGTTCTTC.

The rearrangement joins TRBV2 to TRBJ2-3; D may be TRBD1 (6 bases). This CDR3 has 15 residues. CDR1 and CDR2 (germline): SNHLY, FYNNEI. With 5 bases removed from V and 0 bases from J, the gap between germline ends came to 12 bases. CDR3 protein: CASSTGQPSTDTQYF. CDR3 DNA: TGTGCCAGCAGTACCGGACAGCCTAGCACAGATACGCAGTATTTT.

The chain joins TRBV11-1 to TRBJ1-1; tentatively, D is TRBD1 (6 bases). The CDR3 spans 17 residues. Between the trimmed V and J ends, which lost 1 base and 0 bases, there was a span of 15 bases. Germline V gene lookup returns CDR1 SGHAT and CDR2 FQDESV (reference sequence). The CDR3 region has the DNA TGTGCCAGCAGCTTAGGAGCAGGGGACACCATGAACACTGAAGCTTTCTTT. Translating gives CASSLGAGDTMNTEAFF.

The chain joins TRBV14 to TRBJ1-2; TRBD1 is a possible D gene (6 bases). Trimming took off 3 bases at V and 6 bases at J, with 11 bases between the two ends. The CDR3 is made up of 13 amino acids. CDR1 and CDR2 (germline): SGHDN, FVKESK. The DNA for the CDR3 is TGTGCCAGCAGCCATTCGAGGGGGAATGGCTACACCTTC. Residues: CASSHSRGNGYTF.

As concerns this clone: This sample also contains other DNA sequences that code for the same CDR3. The chain uses TRBV11-2 and TRBJ1-1; D unclear. This CDR3 is built from 13 residues. V dropped 0 bases and J dropped 1 base, with 3 bases sitting between them. Germline V gives CDR1 SGHAT, CDR2 FQNNGV. In nucleotides, the CDR3 is TGTGCCAGCAGCTTAGATAGGAACACTGAAGCTTTCTTT. The encoded protein is CASSLDRNTEAFF.

V is TRBV4-3 and J is TRBJ1-4; TRBD1 might be the D (5 bases). The V gene lost 0 bases and the J gene lost 10 bases, with 18 bases spanning the gap. The CDR3 is 16 amino acids. The germline CDR1 and CDR2 sequences are LGHNA and YSLEER. CDR3 loop: CASSQDHEQTGVKLFF. The CDR3 bases are TGCGCCAGCAGCCAAGATCATGAACAGACGGGGGTAAAACTGTTTTTT.

This clone was seen once. The gene calls are TRBV28 and TRBJ2-1; 7 positions agree with TRBD2. V was pared by 4 bases and J by 5 bases, with 8 bases of the junction left unmatched. The germline CDR1 and CDR2 sequences are MDHEN and SYDVKM. This CDR3 has 15 amino acids. This CDR3 is CASSSLSGSHNEQFF. The CDR3 nucleotides read TGTGCCAGCAGTTCCCTTAGCGGGTCACACAATGAGCAGTTCTTC.

V and J are TRBV6-5 and TRBJ2-1; 12 nucleotides agree with TRBD2. Germline-derived CDR1 and CDR2 are MNHEY and SVGAGI. J lost 8 bases, V lost 4 bases, and 6 bases had no gene match. The CDR3 totals 15 residues. The CDR3 bases are TGTGCCAGCAGTTCCCCGACTAGCGGGAGCTATGAGCAGTTCTTC. Residues: CASSSPTSGSYEQFF.

V is TRBV27 and J is TRBJ2-5; 8 bases are a match to TRBD1. The assigned J gene may be wrong: the sequence end matches TRBJ2-7 better. The V gene's germline CDR1 is MNHEY and CDR2 SMNVEV (reference sequence). This CDR3 is 14 amino acids long. The CDR3 loop reads CASSSRQGLYEQYF. As DNA, the CDR3 is TGTGCCAGCAGTTCAAGACAGGGGCTATACGAGCAGTACTTC.

The chain has TRBV9 and TRBJ1-1, with 10 bases aligning to TRBD1. The junction had 4 bases not matched to a gene; V was cut back by 3 bases and J by 5 bases. The CDR3 is 14 residues long. Germline-derived CDR1 and CDR2 are SGDLS and YYNGEE. The CDR3 here is CASSGTGGRTEAFF. The CDR3 nucleotides read TGTGCCAGCAGCGGGACAGGGGGGAGGACTGAAGCTTTCTTT. The full variable domain, its missing parts supplied by reference TRBV9 and TRBJ1-1, is DSGVTQTPKHLITATGQRVTLRCSPRSGDLSVYWYQQSLDQGLQFLIQYYNGEERAKGNILERFSAQQFPDLHSELNLSSLELGDSALYFCASSGTGGRTEAFFGQGTRLTVV.

This chain joins TRBV11-2 and TRBJ2-1; 10 positions match TRBD2. The CDR3 spans 18 residues. Trimming removed 5 bases from V and 0 bases from J; junction bases left unmatched: 10. Germline V gene sequence: CDR1 SGHAT, CDR2 FQNNGV. CDR3 coding DNA: TGTGCCAGCAGCCCGCGACCCCCTAGCGGGAGCTCCTACAATGAGCAGTTCTTC. It is translated as CASSPRPPSGSSYNEQFF.

The chain is built from TRBV27 and TRBJ2-7, with 7 bases identical to TRBD1. Germline CDR1 is MNHEY and CDR2 is SMNVEV (reference sequence). CDR3 length: 13 residues. After removal of 5 bases from V and 3 bases from J, the junction contained 4 bases not matched to a gene. The CDR3 here is CASSTRTGYEQYF. The CDR3 DNA sequence: TGTGCCAGCAGTACCCGGACAGGCTACGAGCAGTACTTC.

This chain connects TRBV30 to TRBJ2-5; D perhaps matches TRBD2 (6 bases). V gave up 5 bases and J gave up 8 bases, with 24 bases separating them. The CDR3 loop spans 15 amino acids. Germline V lookup: CDR1 GTSNPN, CDR2 SVGIG (reference sequence). CDR3: CAWLTPGTHRPTQYF. The CDR3, as DNA: TGTGCCTGGCTGACTCCGGGGACTCATAGACCTACCCAGTACTTC.

The chain combines TRBV25-1 with TRBJ2-3; TRBD2 agrees at 10 bases. This CDR3 spans 17 amino acids. Unmatched junction bases numbered 10, after V lost 7 bases and J lost 0 bases. From germline, CDR1 is MGHDK and CDR2 SYGVNS. The DNA of the CDR3 is TGTGCCAGCAACGCAGAGCGGGAGGGTTCTAGCACAGATACGCAGTATTTT. Encoded protein: CASNAEREGSSTDTQYF. Variable domain in full (rest from reference TRBV25-1 and TRBJ2-3): EADIYQTPRYLVIGTGKKITLECSQTMGHDKMYWYQQDPGMELHLIHYSYGVNSTEKGDLSSESTVSRIRTEHFPLTLESARPSHTSQYLCASNAEREGSSTDTQYFGPGTRLTVL.

The rearrangement joins TRBV28 to TRBJ2-3; 7 bases line up with TRBD2. The germline CDR1 and CDR2 sequences are MDHEN and SYDVKM. The CDR3 has 16 residues. The trim removed 3 bases at V and 4 bases at J, leaving 10 bases unmatched. CDR3 DNA sequence: TGTGCCAGCAGTTTCCGTGCGGGAGTCTCCGCAGATACGCAGTATTTT. Protein sequence: CASSFRAGVSADTQYF.

The chain is built from TRBV9 and TRBJ2-1, with a weak D call TRBD2 (5 bases). Germline CDR1 and CDR2: SGDLS and YYNGEE. The V gene lost 0 bases and the J gene lost 3 bases, with 13 bases spanning the gap. The CDR3 is 16 amino acids. CDR3 in amino acids: CASSVARNGVYNEQFF. CDR3 DNA: TGTGCCAGCAGCGTAGCTCGGAACGGGGTCTACAATGAGCAGTTCTTC.

This sequence joins TRBV5-3 and TRBJ1-1; D might be TRBD1 (5 bases). TRBV5-3 is annotated as an ORF whose role is uncertain. The V end lost 0 bases, the J end lost 3 bases, and 15 bases lay between the germline ends. The CDR3 is 16 amino acids. CDR3 nucleotide sequence: TGTGCCAGAAGCTTGGCCCCCAGGGCCATGTACACTGAAGCTTTCTTT. This codes for CARSLAPRAMYTEAFF.

This rearrangement joins TRBV19 to TRBJ2-3, with 7 bases fitting TRBD2. The V gene's germline CDR1 is LNHDA and CDR2 SQIVND (reference sequence). The CDR3 consists of 16 residues. Losses at the gene ends were 7 bases for V and 0 bases for J; bases not matched to a gene: 10. The CDR3 sequence is CASKNRPAGSTDTQYF. The CDR3 coding sequence is TGTGCCAGTAAAAATAGGCCAGCGGGGAGCACAGATACGCAGTATTTT.

This chain links TRBV9 with TRBJ1-3; possible D gene TRBD1, 6 bases. V shed 4 bases and J shed 3 bases, with 17 bases lying between them. CDR1 SGDLS and CDR2 YYNGEE come from the germline V gene. The length of the CDR3 is 16 residues. The CDR3 nucleotides read TGTGCCAGCAGCCCCGCGGGGGGCGCGGATGGAAACACCATATATTTT. This encodes CASSPAGGADGNTIYF.

This chain joins TRBV19 and TRBJ2-1; 9 bases match TRBD2. CDR1 is LNHDA and CDR2 is SQIVND in the germline V gene (reference sequence). The ends lost 9 bases at V and 9 bases at J; junction bases unmatched: 24. The CDR3 is 18 amino acids. CDR3 protein: CASATSTNLAGQSSEQFF. The CDR3 bases are TGTGCCAGCGCAACATCGACAAATCTAGCGGGACAGTCTAGTGAGCAGTTCTTC.

The sample holds a few counts of this clone. V gene TRBV7-2 combines with J gene TRBJ1-6, with 9 positions matching TRBD1. Trimming removed 3 bases from V and 8 bases from J; junction bases left unmatched: 8. This CDR3 is built from 16 residues. Germline V gives CDR1 SGHTA, CDR2 FQGNSA. CDR3 bases: TGTGCCAGCAGCTTCTCCGGGACAGGGCCGTATTCACCCCTCCACTTT. This encodes CASSFSGTGPYSPLHF.